A selection of T cell receptor beta chains follows, all from one sample in a study of post-analysis software for immune sequencing data. One entry per CDR3 protein results from TCRdb running MiXCR on the PCR reads. The sample shows about 540,000 distinct CDR3 sequences, 34% of them seen only once. The sample taken for sequencing was blood. These TCRs come from a girl aged 2 to 17 with multiple sclerosis. Both conserved end residues are part of each CDR3.

v_call	j_call	cdr3_aa
TRBV5-1	TRBJ2-3	CASSPDYLAADTQYF
TRBV20-1	TRBJ1-5	CSASRGGNQPQHF
TRBV10-3	TRBJ1-5	CASKGARGNQPQHF
TRBV12-3/TRBV12-4	TRBJ1-4	CASSLSIHPPNLFF
TRBV29-1	TRBJ2-2	CSVRQSTGDTGELFF
TRBV29-1	TRBJ2-3	CSVDWSGGTDTQYF
TRBV5-1	TRBJ2-3	CASSLETGATDTQYF
TRBV10-1	TRBJ2-7	CASSEGQDHEQYF
TRBV20-1	TRBJ2-5	CSAPITQETQYF
TRBV27	TRBJ2-3	CASGSGQRYTDTQYF
TRBV10-3	TRBJ1-6	CAISEGGWGNSPLHF
TRBV9	TRBJ2-5	CASSAWDTTQETRYF
TRBV4-2	TRBJ2-7	CASSQDGRGISYEQYF
TRBV5-5	TRBJ2-1	CASSADRHQTLYNEQFF
TRBV15	TRBJ2-7	CATSRARLAYEQYF
TRBV3-1	TRBJ2-6	CASSQEPGQFYSGANVLTF
TRBV7-9	TRBJ2-5	CASSFGGGAPGTQYF
TRBV5-1	TRBJ1-1	CASSLDAANTEAFF
TRBV29-1	TRBJ1-2	CSVTDGREGYTF
TRBV25-1	TRBJ2-7	CASSPRDTAYEQYF
TRBV2	TRBJ2-7	CASRRRGTYEQYF
TRBV20-1	TRBJ2-7	CSARERTSFYEQYF
TRBV7-6	TRBJ2-5	CASSLTGPRAYTSEEQETQYF
TRBV7-9	TRBJ2-1	CASSLAPGGNEQFF
TRBV10-1	TRBJ2-3	CASSESTIGRLSTDTQYF
TRBV9	TRBJ2-5	CASSATSGGYQETQYF
TRBV7-3	TRBJ2-3	CASSLGGPTSTQYF
TRBV5-1	TRBJ2-5	CASSLGITTSRRGETQYF